Shown below are 25 T cell receptor beta chains from a single sample sequenced in a study of T-cell reconstitution after alpha-beta-depleted transplantation in children. The authors prepared the TCRbeta library with unique molecular identifiers. A single record per CDR3 protein comes from TCRdb applying MiXCR to the PCR reads. The sample carries about 980,000 distinct CDR3 sequences, under 30% recorded once. The sample here was PBMCs, mostly from graft donor cells, taken 360 days after TCRalphabeta/CD19-depleted stem cell transplant. Receptors were obtained from a boy younger than two who had a stem cell transplant for SCID, so the T cells may come from the graft donor.

This chain uses TRBV12-3 or TRBV12-4 with TRBJ1-1; TRBD1 aligns across 9 bases. V dropped 4 bases and J dropped 11; count of bases not matched to a gene: 2. CDR3 length equals 11 residues. The CDR3 DNA reads as TGTGCCAGCAGTTACAGGGGGCTGGCTTTCTTT. Protein product: CASSYRGLAFF.

V is TRBV5-6 and J is TRBJ1-2, with 7 bases fitting TRBD1. The CDR3 runs 15 residues. The germline gives CDR1 SGHDT, CDR2 YYEEEE. V was pared by 0 bases and J by 2 bases, with 4 bases of the junction left unmatched. As DNA, the CDR3 is TGTGCCAGCAGCTTGGTACAGGGGTCGAACTATGGCTACACCTTC. Its protein product is CASSLVQGSNYGYTF.

This clonotype was detected a few times. V usage is TRBV6-5 and J usage is TRBJ1-2; TRBD1 matches 8 bases. Germline V gene lookup returns CDR1 MNHEY and CDR2 SVGAGI. V lost 4 bases, J lost 8 bases, and 6 bases stayed unmatched. The CDR3 length is 13 residues. CDR3 protein: CASSWTGRGGYTF. CDR3 coding DNA: TGTGCCAGCAGTTGGACAGGGCGCGGGGGCTACACCTTC.

This clonotype showed up just a few times. The gene calls are TRBV27 and TRBJ2-5, with 9 nucleotides matching TRBD2. Germline V gene data show CDR1 as MNHEY and CDR2 as SMNVEV (reference sequence). Trimming at V came to 8 bases and at J to 4 bases, leaving 11 bases not matched to a gene. The CDR3 length is 15 residues. The CDR3 region is CASAEAGGLGETQYF. CDR3 bases: TGTGCCAGCGCGGAGGCGGGGGGGCTAGGAGAGACCCAGTACTTC.

V usage is TRBV12-3 or TRBV12-4 and J usage is TRBJ1-1; D uncertain. The CDR3 is made up of 12 amino acids. The germline V and J ends were trimmed by 5 bases and 10 bases, with 14 bases remaining between them. CDR3 sequence (DNA): TGTGCCAGCAGTCGAACCGGTCTCGGAGCTTTCTTT. It is translated as CASSRTGLGAFF.

The chain carries TRBV2 and TRBJ2-7, with 7 nucleotides matching TRBD1. Germline values: CDR1 SNHLY, CDR2 FYNNEI. There are 14 residues in the CDR3. J was trimmed by 3 bases and V by 6 bases; bases with no gene match: 8. CDR3 nucleotide sequence: TGTGCCAGCAGGAAGGGGACAGAAAGCTACGAGCAGTACTTC. Translating it yields CASRKGTESYEQYF.

The rearrangement uses TRBV5-1 and TRBJ2-3; TRBD2 agrees at 8 bases. The V segment lost 4 bases and the J segment 8 bases; nucleotides outside the gene matches: 9. Germline values: CDR1 SGHRS, CDR2 YFSETQ. The CDR3 runs to 14 residues. The DNA for the CDR3 is TGCGCCAGCAGCCAGGGACTAGAGGTCGCTACGCAGTATTTT. Protein: CASSQGLEVATQYF. The whole variable domain, filled in from reference TRBV5-1 and TRBJ2-3, reads KAGVTQTPRYLIKTRGQQVTLSCSPISGHRSVSWYQQTPGQGLQFLFEYFSETQRNKGNFPGRFSGRQFSNSRSEMNVSTLELGDSALYLCASSQGLEVATQYFGPGTRLTVL.

V gene TRBV6-1 combines with J gene TRBJ1-1, with a weak D call TRBD1 (5 bases). This CDR3 is built from 13 residues. Germline-derived CDR1 and CDR2 are MNHNS and SASEGT. Trimming removed 5 bases from V and 7 bases from J, with 14 bases in between. CDR3 nucleotide sequence: TGTGCCAGCAGTCCCAGGAGAGGGGATGAAGCTTTCTTT. Encoded protein: CASSPRRGDEAFF.

The chain recombines TRBV20-1 with TRBJ1-3; 10 nucleotides line up with TRBD1. The J segment lost 4 bases and the V segment lost 3 bases, leaving 9 bases of the junction unmatched. The germline V gene encodes CDR1 DFQATT and CDR2 SNEGSKA (reference sequence). There are 16 residues in the CDR3. The CDR3 here is CSARELGQGMGNTIYF. Here the CDR3 DNA reads TGCAGTGCTAGGGAGTTGGGACAGGGGATGGGAAACACCATATATTTT.

This chain uses TRBV5-1 with TRBJ2-7; 9 bases match TRBD1. There are 14 residues in the CDR3. The trim removed 4 bases at V and 7 bases at J, leaving 9 bases unmatched. Per germline, CDR1 SGHRS and CDR2 YFSETQ. This chain's CDR3 is CASSKGQGLGEQYF. CDR3 bases: TGCGCCAGCAGCAAGGGACAGGGCCTGGGGGAGCAGTACTTC.

The V gene is TRBV5-1, the J gene TRBJ2-4, with 7 bases aligning to TRBD2. The ends lost 4 bases at V and 7 bases at J; junction bases unmatched: 8. The germline V gene encodes CDR1 SGHRS and CDR2 YFSETQ. This CDR3 comprises 14 residues. The CDR3 bases are TGCGCCAGCAGCAAGAGTTGGGGGGGGAACATTCAGTACTTC. It is translated as CASSKSWGGNIQYF.

The chain employs TRBV28 and TRBJ2-7; D possibly corresponds to TRBD2 (6 bases). The CDR3 contains 17 residues. Per germline, CDR1 MDHEN and CDR2 SYDVKM. Deletions cut 1 base from V and 1 base from J, with 17 bases between. The CDR3 bases are TGTGCCAGCAGTTTATCGTTGGAGGGTGGGGGATCCTACGAGCAGTACTTC. It encodes CASSLSLEGGGSYEQYF.

The V gene is TRBV3-1, the J gene TRBJ2-1; no clear D. The CDR3 contains 15 residues. V lost 1 base and J lost 8, with 15 bases in between. CDR1 LGHDT and CDR2 YNNKEL come from the germline V gene (reference sequence). The CDR3 spells CASSQATTVAHEQFF. CDR3 bases: TGTGCCAGCAGCCAAGCAACCACAGTAGCCCATGAGCAGTTCTTC.

This clonotype came up a few times. V usage is TRBV28 and J usage is TRBJ2-3; maybe TRBD1 (6 bases). The V gene lost 10 bases and the J gene lost 4 bases, with 18 bases spanning the gap. This CDR3 contains 14 residues. Germline-derived CDR1 and CDR2 are MDHEN and SYDVKM. The CDR3 protein is CATIDRFRADTQYF. DNA of the CDR3: TGTGCCACCATCGACAGGTTTCGAGCAGATACGCAGTATTTT.

This clonotype has only a few counts. The chain links TRBV7-2 to TRBJ2-1; D is unclear. This CDR3 region has 14 residues. In germline, CDR1 is SGHTA, CDR2 FQGNSA. V lost 0 bases and J lost 7, with 10 bases in between. CDR3 sequence reads: CASSLAPSRNEQFF. CDR3 coding DNA: TGTGCCAGCAGCTTAGCCCCTAGTAGGAATGAGCAGTTCTTC.

This clonotype occurred many times. One end of the junction does not line up with germline, which may come from a read error. V gene TRBV5-1 combines with J gene TRBJ1-1; maybe TRBD1 (5 bases). The CDR3 has 13 amino acids. CDR1 and CDR2 (germline): SGHRS, YFSETQ. The CDR3 coding sequence is TGTGCCAGCTCTCCCCTGGGGGGCACTGAAGCTTTCTTT. The encoded protein is CASSPLGGTEAFF.

This clonotype was observed many times. This chain uses TRBV2 with TRBJ2-1; no firm D call. Germline V gene sequence: CDR1 SNHLY, CDR2 FYNNEI. Trimming took 3 bases from V and 4 from J, leaving 4 bases between them. The CDR3 is 12 amino acids. The CDR3 nucleotides read TGTGCCAGCAGTGATTATTACAATGAGCAGTTCTTC. Translation gives CASSDYYNEQFF.

This clonotype was detected a few times. The genes are TRBV7-9 and TRBJ1-3; a possible D gene is TRBD1 (5 bases). The CDR3 totals 14 residues. V lost 1 base and J lost 4, with 8 bases in between. Germline V gives CDR1 SEHNR, CDR2 FQNEAQ (reference sequence). The CDR3 nucleotides are TGTGCCAGCAGCTTAGAGACAGCGGGAAACACCATATATTTT. Protein sequence: CASSLETAGNTIYF. The entire variable domain, with the rest obtained from reference TRBV7-9 and TRBJ1-3, is as follows: DTGVSQNPRHKITKRGQNVTFRCDPISEHNRLYWYRQTLGQGPEFLTYFQNEAQLEKSRLLSDRFSAERPKGSFSTLEIQRTEQGDSAMYLCASSLETAGNTIYFGEGSWLTVV.

The chain has TRBV7-6 and TRBJ1-5, with unresolved D. The CDR3 is made up of 14 amino acids. The V gene's germline CDR1 is SGHVS and CDR2 FNYEAQ. The ends were cut back, 5 bases at V and 4 bases at J, with 12 bases in the middle. In nucleotides, the CDR3 is TGTGCCAGCAGCCCCACGAACAGTAATCAGCCCCAGCATTTT. Residues: CASSPTNSNQPQHF.

This clonotype was counted a few times. The V and J genes are TRBV20-1 and TRBJ2-1; 9 bases agree with TRBD2. The germline CDR1 and CDR2 sequences are DFQATT and SNEGSKA (reference sequence). V was pared by 3 bases and J by 0 bases, with 12 bases of the junction left unmatched. The CDR3 loop spans 18 amino acids. This CDR3 is CSARISGGQISSYNEQFF. As DNA, the CDR3 is TGCAGTGCTAGGATTAGCGGGGGCCAAATTTCCTCCTACAATGAGCAGTTCTTC.

The chain employs TRBV4-2 and TRBJ2-1; 9 bases are shared with TRBD1. Germline CDR1 is LGHNA and CDR2 is YNFKEQ. The CDR3 covers 16 residues. The junction had 4 bases not matched to a gene; V was cut back by 0 bases and J by 4 bases. CDR3 DNA: TGTGCCAGCAGCCAAGATCCCGGGACAGGGTACAATGAGCAGTTCTTC. Translating it yields CASSQDPGTGYNEQFF.

This clonotype was picked up a small number of times. The chain recombines TRBV6-5 with TRBJ2-7, with D uncertain. This CDR3 comprises 14 residues. V lost 3 bases to trimming and J lost 3 bases, with 12 bases between them. Germline V lookup: CDR1 MNHEY, CDR2 SVGAGI. The CDR3 loop reads CASSYFQVGYEQYF. DNA for the CDR3: TGTGCCAGCAGTTATTTTCAGGTCGGCTACGAGCAGTACTTC.

J is TRBJ2-1 and V is TRBV2; 9 bases match TRBD2. The CDR3 has 16 residues. In germline, CDR1 is SNHLY, CDR2 FYNNEI. With V trimmed by 4 bases and J by 8 bases, 12 bases remained unmatched. CDR3 protein: CASSVFGGGALYEQFF. CDR3 bases: TGTGCCAGCAGTGTATTCGGCGGGGGGGCTCTTTATGAGCAGTTCTTC.

This clonotype showed up just once. The chain links TRBV12-3 or TRBV12-4 to TRBJ1-1, with unresolved D. V gave up 4 bases and J gave up 0 bases, with 18 bases separating them. This CDR3 is built from 17 residues. CDR3: CASSSLWAPIMNTEAFF. CDR3 in DNA: TGTGCCAGCAGTTCGCTCTGGGCCCCGATAATGAACACTGAAGCTTTCTTT.

There are a few counts of this clonotype. The rearrangement uses TRBV6-6 and TRBJ1-3; D unresolved. CDR1 MNHNY and CDR2 SVGAGI come from the germline V gene (reference sequence). V was clipped by 7 bases and J by 3 bases, with 10 bases between them. The CDR3 loop spans 13 amino acids. Written as DNA, the CDR3 is TGTGCCAGCACTCGAGGAGGTGGAAACACCATATATTTT. It translates to CASTRGGGNTIYF.